This T cell receptor (beta chain) comes out of a study of spatial heterogeneity in lung cancer (dated by TCRdb to the late 2010s). In terms of the full investigation: The donors were 60 to 80 patients from the lung TRACERx cohort who had early-stage, untreated non-small cell lung cancer. In the raw uncorrected reads, each unique combination of TCR and UMI appeared more than ten times on average. Both alpha and beta chains were TCR-sequenced in samples taken at surgery, namely 220 tumor regions, around 64 matched nontumor lung samples and a few dozen PBMC samples. Nonsynonymous mutation counts, determined by whole-exome sequencing of tumor tissue, were related to features of the TCR repertoire. TCR alpha and beta repertoires were quantitatively compared across multiple tumor regions, matched nontumor lung and blood in non-small cell lung cancer. Follow-up PBMC samples were sequenced whenever available, and the median time to follow-up was around two years after resection. Beta-chain transcripts were consistently detected in greater numbers than alpha-chain transcripts, which likely reflected higher beta-chain transcript abundance.

What the research found in general, with its limitations: Only 14 patients were included in comparisons of baseline and follow-up blood repertoires. Ubiquitous expanded tumor TCRs showed up in blood more often at tumor resection than at routine follow-up. Confirming at a functional level the hypothesis that regional TCRs recognize regional mutations was considered to require additional single-cell paired TCR alpha and beta sequencing.

Notes on this clonotype: No cognate antigen has been identified for it. Base qualities are missing; no much larger clone stands one base away.

The sample's time point label is to be understood as: blood at routine non-recurrence follow-up after resection. Without any cell sorting, TCR sequencing was performed on whole RNA extracted either from tumor and nontumor lung tissue or from cryopreserved PBMC samples. Only patients with enough RNA available from two or more tumor regions were chosen for TCR sequencing. Library prep was done by 5' RACE. The data were produced on a NextSeq 500. The TCR library protocol attached a unique molecular identifier to each TCR cDNA molecule to allow correction of PCR and sequencing errors. Per the source publication's procedure: TCR identification, UMI-based error correction and CDR3 extraction were all carried out with Decombinator tools. Expanded TCRs were defined as those above a frequency of 2 per 1,000, corresponding to the top 1% of the tumor frequency distribution. Rényi diversity was computed with the R vegan package after subsampling each repertoire 100 times to 5,000 TCRs. To build CDR3 similarity networks, amino acid triplet string-kernel similarity was used, and CDR3s were connected when their pairwise similarity was above 0.82. The public reads were reprocessed in TCRdb via fastp at Q25 and MiXCR, keeping in-frame beta chains. Under each unique CDR3 protein, matching rows form one entry showing the most common genes and DNA. The V and J calls shown here were made by TCRdb, not taken from the authors' results. This sample lists some 110,000 distinct CDR3 sequences; 9% to 15% were detected once. The ten top clones hold 15% to 20% of the sample.

The germline V gene sets CDR1 to LGHNA and CDR2 to YNFKEQ. Germline trimming amounts to 3 bases on V and 7 bases on J, with 6 as the count of junction bases outside the gene matches. From cysteine to phenylalanine, the CDR3 is 15 amino acids long. Only the CDR3 part of the read is kept: 45 bases, read in frame from the first base. Source: PBMCs, taken at follow-up. This clonotype was obtained from a male donor with early-stage non-small cell lung cancer. The chain is made from TRBV4-2 and TRBJ1-4; 9 bases in the middle match TRBD1. The CDR3 corresponds to CASSQQTGGGEKLFF. The nucleotides are TGTGCCAGCAGCCAGCAAACAGGGGGCGGTGAAAAACTGTTTTTT.